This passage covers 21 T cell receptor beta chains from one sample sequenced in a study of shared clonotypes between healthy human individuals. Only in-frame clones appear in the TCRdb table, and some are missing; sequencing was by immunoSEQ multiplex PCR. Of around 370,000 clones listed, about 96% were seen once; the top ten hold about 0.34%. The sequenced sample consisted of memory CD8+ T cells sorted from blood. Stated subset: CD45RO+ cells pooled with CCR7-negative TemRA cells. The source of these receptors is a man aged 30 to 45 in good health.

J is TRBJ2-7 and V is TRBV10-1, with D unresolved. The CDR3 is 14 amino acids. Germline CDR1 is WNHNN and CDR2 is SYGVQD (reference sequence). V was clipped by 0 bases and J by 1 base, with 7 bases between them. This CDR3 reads CASSESHRSYEQYF. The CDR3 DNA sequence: TGCGCCAGCAGTGAGTCTCATAGGTCCTACGAGCAGTACTTC.

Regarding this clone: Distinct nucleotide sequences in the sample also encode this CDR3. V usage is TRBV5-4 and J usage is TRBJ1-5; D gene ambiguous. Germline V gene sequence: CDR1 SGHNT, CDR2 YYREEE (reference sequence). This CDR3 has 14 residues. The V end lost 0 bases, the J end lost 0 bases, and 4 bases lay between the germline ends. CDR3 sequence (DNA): TGTGCCAGCAGCTTGGCAGGTAGCAATCAGCCCCAGCATTTT. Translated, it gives CASSLAGSNQPQHF.

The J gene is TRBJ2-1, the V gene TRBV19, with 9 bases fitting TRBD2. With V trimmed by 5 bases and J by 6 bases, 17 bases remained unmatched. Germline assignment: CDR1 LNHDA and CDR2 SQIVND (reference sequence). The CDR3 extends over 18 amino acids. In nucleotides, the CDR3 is TGTGCCAGTAGTCCCGGGACTAGCACTCAGAGGCTTCGCAATGAGCAGTTCTTC. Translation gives CASSPGTSTQRLRNEQFF.

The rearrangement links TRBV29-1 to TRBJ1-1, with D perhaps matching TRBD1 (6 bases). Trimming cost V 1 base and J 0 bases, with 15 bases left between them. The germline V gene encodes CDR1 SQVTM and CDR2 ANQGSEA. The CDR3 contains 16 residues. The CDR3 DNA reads TGCAGCGTTGAAGGGAGCAGGGGAGGGATGAACACTGAAGCTTTCTTT. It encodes CSVEGSRGGMNTEAFF.

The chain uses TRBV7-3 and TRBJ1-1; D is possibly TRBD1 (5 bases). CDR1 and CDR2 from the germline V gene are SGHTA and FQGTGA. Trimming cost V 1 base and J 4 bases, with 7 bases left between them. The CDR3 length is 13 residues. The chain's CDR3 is CASSLNGGTEAFF. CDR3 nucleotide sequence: TGTGCCAGCAGCTTAAATGGGGGCACTGAAGCTTTCTTT. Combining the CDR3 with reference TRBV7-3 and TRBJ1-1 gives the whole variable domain GAGVSQTPSNKVTEKGKYVELRCDPISGHTALYWYRQSLGQGPEFLIYFQGTGAADDSGLPNDRFFAVRPEGSVSTLKIQRTERGDSAVYLCASSLNGGTEAFFGQGTRLTVV.

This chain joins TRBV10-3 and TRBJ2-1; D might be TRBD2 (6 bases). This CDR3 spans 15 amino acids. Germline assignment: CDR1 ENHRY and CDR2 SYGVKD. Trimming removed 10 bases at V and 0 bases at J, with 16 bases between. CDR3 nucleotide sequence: TGTGCCACAGACCTCGGGACTTCCTCCTACAATGAGCAGTTCTTC. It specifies CATDLGTSSYNEQFF.

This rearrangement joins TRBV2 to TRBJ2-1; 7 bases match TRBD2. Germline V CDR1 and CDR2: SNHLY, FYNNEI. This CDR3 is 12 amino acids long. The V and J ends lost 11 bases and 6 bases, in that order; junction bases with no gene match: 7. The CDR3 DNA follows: TGTGCCGGGCGGGAGAACGGCAATGAGCAGTTCTTC. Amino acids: CAGRENGNEQFF.

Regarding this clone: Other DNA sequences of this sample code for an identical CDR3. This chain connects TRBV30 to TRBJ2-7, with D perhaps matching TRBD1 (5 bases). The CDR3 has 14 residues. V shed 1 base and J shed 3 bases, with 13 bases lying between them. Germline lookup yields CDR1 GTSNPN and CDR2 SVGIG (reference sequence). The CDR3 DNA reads TGTGCCTGGAGTGGGCCGGCAGGGTTCTACGAGCAGTACTTC. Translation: CAWSGPAGFYEQYF.

DNA of the CDR3: TGCGCCAGCAGCGACGGAAACCACGAGCAGTACTTC. Translating it yields CASSDGNHEQYF. The V and J genes are TRBV5-1 and TRBJ2-7; D is uncertain. V dropped 4 bases and J dropped 5 bases, with 10 bases sitting between them. Germline CDR1 reads SGHRS; CDR2 reads YFSETQ. This CDR3 is 12 amino acids long. Based on the CDR3 plus reference TRBV5-1 and TRBJ2-7, the full variable domain is KAGVTQTPRYLIKTRGQQVTLSCSPISGHRSVSWYQQTPGQGLQFLFEYFSETQRNKGNFPGRFSGRQFSNSRSEMNVSTLELGDSALYLCASSDGNHEQYFGPGTRLTVT.

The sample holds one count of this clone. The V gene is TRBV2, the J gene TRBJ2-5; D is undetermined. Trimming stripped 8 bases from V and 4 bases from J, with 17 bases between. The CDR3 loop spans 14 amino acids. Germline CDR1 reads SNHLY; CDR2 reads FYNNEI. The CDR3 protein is CASGRTGTRETQYF. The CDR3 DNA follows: TGTGCCAGCGGAAGGACCGGAACTCGAGAGACCCAGTACTTC.

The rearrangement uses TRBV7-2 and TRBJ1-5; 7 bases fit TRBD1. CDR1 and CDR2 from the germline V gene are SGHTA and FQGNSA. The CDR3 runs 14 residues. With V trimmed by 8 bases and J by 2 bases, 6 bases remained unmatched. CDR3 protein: CASQGGVGNQPQHF. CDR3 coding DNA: TGTGCCAGCCAAGGGGGCGTGGGCAATCAGCCCCAGCATTTT. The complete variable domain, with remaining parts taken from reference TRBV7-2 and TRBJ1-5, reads GAGVSQSPSNKVTEKGKDVELRCDPISGHTALYWYRQSLGQGLEFLIYFQGNSAPDKSGLPSDRFSAERTGGSVSTLTIQRTQQEDSAVYLCASQGGVGNQPQHFGDGTRLSIL.

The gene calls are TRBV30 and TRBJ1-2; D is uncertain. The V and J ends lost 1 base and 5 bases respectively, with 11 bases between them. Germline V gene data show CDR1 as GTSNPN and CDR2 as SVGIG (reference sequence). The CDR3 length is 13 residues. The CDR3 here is CAWSEQYSYGYTF. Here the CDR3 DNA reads TGTGCCTGGAGTGAACAGTATTCTTATGGCTACACCTTC.

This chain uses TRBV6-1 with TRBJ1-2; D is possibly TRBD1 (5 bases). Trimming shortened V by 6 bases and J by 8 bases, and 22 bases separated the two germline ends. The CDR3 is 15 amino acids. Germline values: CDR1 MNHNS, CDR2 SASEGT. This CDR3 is CASSPLGRGMGGYTF. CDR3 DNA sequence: TGTGCCAGCAGCCCCCTCGGGAGGGGTATGGGCGGCTACACCTTC.

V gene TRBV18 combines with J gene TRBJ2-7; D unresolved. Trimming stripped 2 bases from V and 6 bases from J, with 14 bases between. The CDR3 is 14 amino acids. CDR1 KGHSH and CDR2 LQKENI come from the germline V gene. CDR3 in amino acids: CASSPGLISGEQYF. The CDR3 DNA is TGTGCCAGCTCACCAGGGTTAATCTCGGGCGAGCAGTACTTC.

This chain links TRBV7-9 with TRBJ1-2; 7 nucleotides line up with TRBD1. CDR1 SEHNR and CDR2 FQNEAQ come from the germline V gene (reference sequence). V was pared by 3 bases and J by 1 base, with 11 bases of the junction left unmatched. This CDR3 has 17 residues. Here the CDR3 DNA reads TGTGCCAGCAGCTTCCCTACCCCGGACAGGAATAACTATGGCTACACCTTC. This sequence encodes CASSFPTPDRNNYGYTF. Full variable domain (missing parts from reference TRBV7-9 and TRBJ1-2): DTGVSQNPRHKITKRGQNVTFRCDPISEHNRLYWYRQTLGQGPEFLTYFQNEAQLEKSRLLSDRFSAERPKGSFSTLEIQRTEQGDSAMYLCASSFPTPDRNNYGYTFGSGTRLTVV.

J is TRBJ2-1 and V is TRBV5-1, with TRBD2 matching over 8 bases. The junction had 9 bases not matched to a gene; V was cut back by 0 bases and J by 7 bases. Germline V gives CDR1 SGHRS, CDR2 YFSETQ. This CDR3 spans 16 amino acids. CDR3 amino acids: CASSLGPGGLKNEQFF. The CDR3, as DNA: TGCGCCAGCAGCTTGGGACCGGGAGGGTTAAAAAATGAGCAGTTCTTC.

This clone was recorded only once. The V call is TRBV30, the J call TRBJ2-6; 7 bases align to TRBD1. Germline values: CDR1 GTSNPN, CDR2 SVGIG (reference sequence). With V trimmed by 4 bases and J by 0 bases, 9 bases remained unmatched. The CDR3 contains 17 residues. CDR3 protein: CAWNRGRVSSGANVLTF. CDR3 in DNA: TGTGCCTGGAATAGGGGGCGCGTCAGCTCTGGGGCCAACGTCCTGACTTTC.

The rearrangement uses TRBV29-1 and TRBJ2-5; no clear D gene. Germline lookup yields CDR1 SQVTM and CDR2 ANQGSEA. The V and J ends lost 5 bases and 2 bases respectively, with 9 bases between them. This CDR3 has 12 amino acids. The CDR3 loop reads CSVRVPQETQYF. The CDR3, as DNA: TGCAGCGTTCGCGTCCCTCAAGAGACCCAGTACTTC.

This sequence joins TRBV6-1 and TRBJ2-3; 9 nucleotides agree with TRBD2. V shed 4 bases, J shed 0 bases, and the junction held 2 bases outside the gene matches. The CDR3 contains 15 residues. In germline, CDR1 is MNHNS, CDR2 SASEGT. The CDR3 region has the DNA TGTGCCAGCAGTGGACTAGCGGCTAGCACAGATACGCAGTATTTT. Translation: CASSGLAASTDTQYF.

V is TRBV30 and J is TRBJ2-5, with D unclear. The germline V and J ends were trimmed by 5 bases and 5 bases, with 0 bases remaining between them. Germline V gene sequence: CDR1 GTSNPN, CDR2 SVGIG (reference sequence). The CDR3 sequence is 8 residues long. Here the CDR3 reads CAWETQYF. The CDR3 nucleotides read TGTGCCTGGGAGACCCAGTACTTC.

The CDR3 DNA follows: TGTGCCAGCAGTTCCCCGGGACTGTACTCCTACGAGCAGTACTTC. It encodes CASSSPGLYSYEQYF. V and J are TRBV28 and TRBJ2-7, with a possible D match to TRBD2 (6 bases). Germline-derived CDR1 and CDR2 are MDHEN and SYDVKM. There are 15 residues in the CDR3. V was shortened by 4 bases and J by 0 bases, with 13 bases between the two germline ends.